One and the same sample provided the 15 T cell receptor beta chains below, sequenced in a study of blood T cell repertoires in COVID-19. Produced via immunoSEQ multiplex PCR; TCRdb's table is partial and in-frame only. The sample includes around 86,000 clones, about 80% of them seen just once. The sequencing input was peripheral blood. These receptors all stem from a human donor in a cohort sampled during active COVID-19.

The V call is TRBV10-3, the J call TRBJ1-6, with TRBD1 matching 7 bases. With 6 bases clipped from V and 5 bases from J, the junction kept 7 bases outside the gene matches. CDR3 size: 15 residues. Germline V gene lookup returns CDR1 ENHRY and CDR2 SYGVKD. The CDR3 sequence is CAISAGTVNNSPLHF. The DNA for the CDR3 is TGTGCCATCAGCGCCGGGACAGTGAATAATTCACCCCTCCACTTT.

The chain recombines TRBV3-1 (or the pseudogene TRBV3-2) with TRBJ2-1, with D maybe TRBD2 (5 bases). CDR3 length equals 12 residues. Per the germline V gene, CDR1 is LGHDT and CDR2 is YNNKEL (reference sequence). V lost 4 bases to trimming and J lost 9 bases, with 10 bases between them. CDR3 sequence (DNA): TGTGCCAGCAGCCCTAGCCGGGGTGAGCAGTTCTTC. This codes for CASSPSRGEQFF.

The chain couples TRBV6-1 to TRBJ1-2, with D hard to call. Trimming cost V 3 bases and J 5 bases, with 13 bases left between them. CDR1 MNHNS and CDR2 SASEGT come from the germline V gene. The CDR3 extends over 14 amino acids. CDR3 DNA: TGTGCCAGCAGTGAGCCGGGAGAATCATATGGCTACACCTTC. Its protein is CASSEPGESYGYTF.

This clone was found once. The genes are TRBV7-9 and TRBJ2-1; D may be TRBD2 (5 bases). In germline, CDR1 is SEHNR, CDR2 FQNEAQ (reference sequence). The CDR3 extends over 15 amino acids. V was clipped by 6 bases and J by 0 bases, with 12 bases between them. CDR3 sequence: CASRVEGGSYNEQFF. The DNA for the CDR3 is TGTGCCAGCAGGGTCGAAGGAGGCTCCTACAATGAGCAGTTCTTC.

In the case of this clone: A junction end diverges from the germline sequence, so it may reflect a read error. V usage is TRBV11-2 and J usage is TRBJ2-4; 7 bases are a match to TRBD1. The CDR3 is made up of 13 amino acids. Germline V CDR1 and CDR2: SGHAT, FQNNGV. In nucleotides, the CDR3 is TGTGCCAGCAGCTTAACTCGCCCGGGACAGCTAGACTTC. Translation gives CASSLTRPGQLDF.

Worth noting for this clone: A read error may account for a junction end that differs from germline. This chain links TRBV18 with TRBJ1-1; D is perhaps TRBD1 (6 bases). Germline CDR1 and CDR2: KGHSH and LQKENI. The CDR3 covers 13 residues. CDR3 amino acids: CASSPPGDTEAFF. In DNA form, the CDR3 reads TGTGCCAGCTCCCCACCAGGGGACACTGAAGCTTTCTTT.

This clone was seen a handful of times. The CDR3 DNA sequence: TGCGCCAGCAGCTTGAATATAGACACCTACAATGAGCAGTTCTTC. Translation: CASSLNIDTYNEQFF. The V gene is TRBV5-1, the J gene TRBJ2-1; D call uncertain. CDR3 size: 15 residues. Germline loops: CDR1 SGHRS, CDR2 YFSETQ. V dropped 1 base and J dropped 2 bases, with 10 bases sitting between them.

This clone appeared once. The rearrangement links TRBV6-5 to TRBJ2-3, with unresolved D. The CDR3 loop spans 14 amino acids. The germline V gene encodes CDR1 MNHEY and CDR2 SVGAGI. V was pared by 2 bases and J by 0 bases, with 6 bases between. CDR3 sequence: CASSYKTSTDTQYF. The CDR3, as DNA: TGTGCCAGCAGTTACAAGACAAGCACAGATACGCAGTATTTT.

The chain joins TRBV27 to TRBJ2-2, with D perhaps matching TRBD1 (7 bases). Germline CDR1 is MNHEY and CDR2 is SMNVEV (reference sequence). V gave up 3 bases and J gave up 5 bases, with 13 bases separating them. This CDR3 is 15 amino acids long. The CDR3 sequence: CASSFRGVKTGELFF. The CDR3 DNA reads TGTGCCAGCAGTTTCAGGGGGGTCAAAACCGGGGAGCTGTTTTTT.

The chain uses TRBV6-5 and TRBJ2-7, with D perhaps matching TRBD1 (6 bases). Trimming stripped 6 bases from V and 0 bases from J, with 15 bases between. Germline loops: CDR1 MNHEY, CDR2 SVGAGI. The CDR3 spans 15 residues. The CDR3 DNA reads as TGTGCCAGCAGCCCGGACAGATTAAGCTCCTACGAGCAGTACTTC. Translation gives CASSPDRLSSYEQYF.

Turning to this clone: Relative to the germline gene, one junction end is altered; a read error may explain this. This chain connects TRBV6-1 to TRBJ1-3; D may be TRBD1 (5 bases). From germline, CDR1 is MNHNS and CDR2 SASEGT. The length of the CDR3 is 14 residues. The CDR3 region is CASSEQGSENTIYF. In DNA, the CDR3 is TGTGCCAGCAGTGAACAGGGTTCTGAAAACACCATATATTTT.

The CDR3 DNA is TGCAGCGCGGGACAGGGGGCGCGGGGCTACACCTTC. Translating it yields CSAGQGARGYTF. V gene TRBV29-1 combines with J gene TRBJ1-2; 12 bases fit TRBD1. There are 12 residues in the CDR3. Trimming cost V 7 bases and J 8 bases; bases outside gene matches: 5. Germline V gives CDR1 SQVTM, CDR2 ANQGSEA.

The V call is TRBV6-5, the J call TRBJ2-7; 7 positions match TRBD1. V dropped 3 bases and J dropped 5; count of bases not matched to a gene: 7. Germline lookup yields CDR1 MNHEY and CDR2 SVGAGI. This CDR3 contains 14 residues. The CDR3 spells CASSYLAGGDEQYF. The CDR3 DNA sequence: TGTGCCAGCAGTTATTTGGCAGGGGGTGACGAGCAGTACTTC.

This rearrangement joins TRBV11-2 to TRBJ1-1, with D unresolved. This CDR3 spans 16 amino acids. The V end lost 3 bases, the J end lost 3 bases, and 17 bases lay between the germline ends. From germline, CDR1 is SGHAT and CDR2 FQNNGV. The CDR3 sequence is CASSFSPGVRDTEAFF. For the CDR3, the DNA is TGTGCCAGCAGCTTCTCCCCCGGGGTACGGGACACTGAAGCTTTCTTT.

This clone was counted once. The V call is TRBV5-1, the J call TRBJ2-1; TRBD1 is a possible D gene (6 bases). The CDR3 contains 15 residues. The germline V and J ends were trimmed by 4 bases and 0 bases, with 11 bases remaining between them. Germline V gene lookup returns CDR1 SGHRS and CDR2 YFSETQ. The CDR3 DNA reads TGCGCCAGCAGCCCCACAGGGAGCTCCTACAATGAGCAGTTCTTC. Translation: CASSPTGSSYNEQFF.